These 10 T cell receptor beta chains came from one sample sequenced in a study of human T cells and chemical hapten exposure. Indicated time point: pre-sensitization, week 0. Described treatment: therapeutic diphenylcyclopropenone sensitization with weekly scalp DPC. TCRdb re-analysed the RACE reads in MiXCR, keeping a single row per CDR3 protein. This sample has tens of thousands of distinct CDR3 sequences, with approximately 6.7% found just once. Sample: whole blood, taken in connection with sensitization to the hapten diphenylcyclopropenone (DPC). The receptors originated from a woman in her twenties or thirties with alopecia areata. Some clones in this sample may be carry-over from other donors' samples.

This clonotype was found many times. J is TRBJ1-2 and V is TRBV3-1, with D uncertain. Germline V gene lookup returns CDR1 LGHDT and CDR2 YNNKEL (reference sequence). The CDR3 runs to 15 residues. With 0 bases removed from V and 7 bases from J, the gap between germline ends came to 15 bases. In DNA, the CDR3 is TGTGCCAGCAGCCAAGATCCGGCAGGTCTTGGTGGCTACACCTTC. Encoded protein: CASSQDPAGLGGYTF.

This clonotype is a singleton in its sample. This chain joins TRBV12-3 or TRBV12-4 and TRBJ1-1; 8 positions match TRBD1. The length of the CDR3 is 15 residues. After removal of 7 bases from V and 0 bases from J, the junction contained 7 bases not matched to a gene. This chain's CDR3 is CASTQLTGVNTEAFF. CDR3 nucleotide sequence: TGTGCCAGCACCCAGTTGACAGGGGTGAACACTGAAGCTTTCTTT.

The table lists this clonotype with many counts. V usage is TRBV20-1 and J usage is TRBJ1-1, with D possibly being TRBD1 (5 bases). Germline CDR1 and CDR2: DFQATT and SNEGSKA (reference sequence). Trimming left V 3 bases short and J 1 base short, with 9 bases between. The CDR3 is made up of 13 amino acids. The CDR3 loop reads CSASPGKNTEAFF. The CDR3 nucleotides read TGCAGTGCTAGTCCAGGGAAGAACACTGAAGCTTTCTTT.

Ten or more counts support this clonotype. The CDR3 loop is CASSTGTNQPQHF. For the CDR3, the DNA is TGTGCCAGCAGCACCGGGACCAATCAGCCCCAGCATTTT. The chain carries TRBV7-9 and TRBJ1-5; tentative D call: TRBD1 (5 bases). Germline V lookup: CDR1 SEHNR, CDR2 FQNEAQ (reference sequence). The V gene lost 5 bases and the J gene lost 3 bases, with 8 bases spanning the gap. This CDR3 contains 13 residues.

This clonotype was detected many times. DNA for the CDR3: TGCGCCAGCAGCTTTGGGGGCATCCGGATGAGGGGCTACACCTTC. It encodes CASSFGGIRMRGYTF. The chain joins TRBV5-1 to TRBJ1-2; weak D call: TRBD1 (6 bases). The germline V and J ends were trimmed by 2 bases and 8 bases, with 19 bases remaining between them. CDR3 length equals 15 residues. The germline CDR1 and CDR2 sequences are SGHRS and YFSETQ.

The sample holds many counts of this clonotype. The chain couples TRBV29-1 to TRBJ2-7; TRBD1 agrees at 12 bases. The CDR3 has 13 residues. Per the germline V gene, CDR1 is SQVTM and CDR2 is ANQGSEA. The J segment lost 9 bases and the V segment lost 4 bases, leaving 7 bases of the junction unmatched. The chain's CDR3 is CSVVGTGGGGQYF. CDR3 nucleotide sequence: TGCAGCGTTGTCGGGACAGGGGGCGGCGGGCAGTACTTC.

The gene calls are TRBV5-1 and TRBJ2-7; D might be TRBD2 (6 bases). CDR1 and CDR2 (germline): SGHRS, YFSETQ. This CDR3 spans 15 amino acids. Trimming left V 3 bases short and J 4 bases short, with 17 bases between. CDR3: CASSSVGGPKYEQYF. The CDR3 region has the DNA TGCGCCAGCAGCTCGGTCGGGGGACCGAAATACGAGCAGTACTTC.

The J gene is TRBJ2-5, the V gene TRBV27, with a possible D match to TRBD2 (5 bases). CDR3 length: 12 amino acids. Germline values: CDR1 MNHEY, CDR2 SMNVEV (reference sequence). Between the trimmed V and J ends, which lost 4 bases and 5 bases, there was a span of 8 bases. The CDR3 loop is CASSSRGETQYF. The CDR3 DNA reads TGTGCCAGCAGTTCCCGCGGGGAGACCCAGTACTTC.

This clonotype was recorded at least ten times. The chain combines TRBV20-1 with TRBJ1-2; 9 bases map to TRBD1. CDR3 length equals 14 residues. Germline V gene sequence: CDR1 DFQATT, CDR2 SNEGSKA (reference sequence). The V and J ends lost 5 bases and 2 bases, in that order; junction bases with no gene match: 6. CDR3: CSALTGTGNYGYTF. The CDR3 DNA is TGCAGTGCTCTGACCGGGACAGGGAACTATGGCTACACCTTC.

This clonotype has ten or more counts. The CDR3 spells CASSVQRNTEAFF. CDR3 nucleotide sequence: TGTGCCAGCAGCGTACAGAGGAACACTGAAGCTTTCTTT. This chain uses TRBV7-3 with TRBJ1-1; D remains unclear. From germline, CDR1 is SGHTA and CDR2 FQGTGA. V lost 5 bases to trimming and J lost 1 base, with 8 bases between them. This CDR3 is built from 13 residues.